This T cell receptor (beta chain) was captured by sequencing in a study of blood T cells in healthy people across ages. V was cut by 7 bases and J by 3 bases, with 18 bases left in between. The CDR3 contains 15 residues. Combining a sample-barcoded 5' primer with a J-beta primer mix, a second PCR ran for roughly 7 to 12 cycles. MiXCR was run by TCRdb on the 5' RACE reads, yielding one entry per CDR3 protein. This table holds fewer than 1,000,000 distinct CDR3 sequences, 35% to 50% found once. Sequencing was performed on blood. This sequence originates from a man at least 80 years old in good health. The chain is built from TRBV12-3 or TRBV12-4 and TRBJ1-1; D is perhaps TRBD1 (6 bases). CDR3 loop: CASTRNQGWDTEAFF. The CDR3 nucleotides read TGTGCCAGCACTCGAAATCAGGGGTGGGACACTGAAGCTTTCTTT.